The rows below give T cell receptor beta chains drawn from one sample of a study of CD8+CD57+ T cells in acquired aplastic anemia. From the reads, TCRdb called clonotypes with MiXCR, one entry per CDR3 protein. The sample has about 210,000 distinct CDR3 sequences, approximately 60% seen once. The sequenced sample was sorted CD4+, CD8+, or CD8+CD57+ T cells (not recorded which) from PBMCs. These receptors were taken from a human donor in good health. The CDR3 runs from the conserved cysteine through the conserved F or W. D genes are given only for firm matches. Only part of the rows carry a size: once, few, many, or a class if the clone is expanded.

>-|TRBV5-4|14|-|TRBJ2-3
CASRTGPSTDTQYF
TGTGCCAGCAGAACAGGACCCAGCACAGATACGCAGTATTTT
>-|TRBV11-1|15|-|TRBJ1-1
CASSVGVLSHPEAFF
TGTGCCAGCAGTGTAGGGGTCTTAAGCCACCCTGAAGCTTTCTTT
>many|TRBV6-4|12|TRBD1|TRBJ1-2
CASSDSGTDYTF
TGTGCCAGCAGTGACTCGGGGACAGACTACACCTTC
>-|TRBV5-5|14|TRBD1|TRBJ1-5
CASSWGQSNQPQHF
TGTGCCAGCAGCTGGGGACAGAGCAATCAGCCCCAGCATTTT
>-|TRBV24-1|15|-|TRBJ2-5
CATSDVNQGVETQYF
TGTGCCACCAGTGATGTGAATCAGGGTGTAGAGACCCAGTACTTC
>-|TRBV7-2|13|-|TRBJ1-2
CASSLDRIYGYTF
TGTGCCAGCAGCTTAGATCGGATCTATGGCTACACCTTC
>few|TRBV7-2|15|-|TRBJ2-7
CASSQRGTDIHEQYF
TGTGCCAGCAGCCAACGCGGGACAGATATACACGAGCAGTACTTC
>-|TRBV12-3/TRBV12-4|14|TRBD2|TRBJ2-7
CATDSSGLAYEQYF
TGTGCCACGGATAGTAGCGGGTTAGCCTACGAGCAGTACTTC
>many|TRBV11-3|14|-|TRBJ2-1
CASPEGQSYNEQFF
TGTGCCAGCCCAGAAGGACAGTCCTACAATGAGCAGTTCTTC
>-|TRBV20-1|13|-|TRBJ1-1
CSVLGRGEAEAFF
TGCAGTGTCCTGGGACGGGGGGAGGCTGAAGCTTTCTTT
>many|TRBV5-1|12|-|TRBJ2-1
CASSLDAAEQFF
TGCGCCAGCAGCTTGGATGCAGCTGAGCAGTTCTTC
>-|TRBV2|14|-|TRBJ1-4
CASRWEGLNEKLFF
TGTGCCAGCAGATGGGAGGGACTAAATGAAAAACTGTTTTTT
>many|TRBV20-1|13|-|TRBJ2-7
CSARRDQPYEQYF
TGCAGTGCCCGACGGGACCAACCCTACGAGCAGTACTTC
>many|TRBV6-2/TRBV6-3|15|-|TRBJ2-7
CASSYPPWPSYEQYF
TGTGCCAGCAGTTACCCCCCTTGGCCGTCCTACGAGCAGTACTTC
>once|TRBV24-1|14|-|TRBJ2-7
CATSAGQSFHEQYF
TGTGCCACCAGTGCAGGGCAGAGTTTCCACGAGCAGTACTTC
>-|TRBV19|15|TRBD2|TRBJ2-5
CASSSASGGQETQYF
TGTGCCAGTAGTAGCGCTAGCGGGGGTCAAGAGACCCAGTACTTC
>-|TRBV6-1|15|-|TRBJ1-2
CASSERSVLLDGYTF
TGTGCCAGCAGTGAACGGTCCGTGCTGCTAGATGGCTACACCTTC
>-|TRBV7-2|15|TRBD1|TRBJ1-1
CASSLGTGGLTEAFF
TGTGCCAGCAGCTTAGGGACAGGGGGATTGACTGAAGCTTTCTTT
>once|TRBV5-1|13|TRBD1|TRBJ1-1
CASSLGDRGEAFF
TGCGCCAGCAGCTTGGGGGACAGGGGGGAAGCTTTCTTT
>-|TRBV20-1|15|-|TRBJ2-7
CSALLRADLFYEQYF
TGCAGTGCCCTCCTCCGGGCAGACCTCTTCTACGAGCAGTACTTC
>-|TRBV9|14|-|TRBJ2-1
CASSDIGSNNEQFF
TGTGCCAGCAGCGACATAGGGTCGAACAATGAGCAGTTCTTC
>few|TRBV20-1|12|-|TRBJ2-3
CSAPEEGLEQYF
TGCAGTGCCCCTGAAGAGGGGCTGGAGCAGTATTTT
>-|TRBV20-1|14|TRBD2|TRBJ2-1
CSARRGGAYNEQFF
TGCAGTGCTAGGCGCGGGGGGGCCTACAATGAGCAGTTCTTC
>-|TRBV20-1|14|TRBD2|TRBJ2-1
CSALTSGSRDEQFF
TGCAGTGCTTTGACTAGCGGGAGTAGGGATGAGCAGTTCTTC
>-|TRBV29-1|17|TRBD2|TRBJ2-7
CSVPGTGGTSGRKEQYF
TGCAGCGTTCCCGGGACAGGTGGGACTAGCGGGAGGAAAGAGCAGTACTTC
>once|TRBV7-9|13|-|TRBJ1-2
CASLGPPHEGYTF
TGTGCAAGCTTAGGGCCGCCGCATGAGGGCTACACCTTC
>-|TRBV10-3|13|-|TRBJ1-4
CAIRGQPTGKLFF
TGTGCCATCAGAGGACAGCCAACGGGAAAACTGTTTTTT